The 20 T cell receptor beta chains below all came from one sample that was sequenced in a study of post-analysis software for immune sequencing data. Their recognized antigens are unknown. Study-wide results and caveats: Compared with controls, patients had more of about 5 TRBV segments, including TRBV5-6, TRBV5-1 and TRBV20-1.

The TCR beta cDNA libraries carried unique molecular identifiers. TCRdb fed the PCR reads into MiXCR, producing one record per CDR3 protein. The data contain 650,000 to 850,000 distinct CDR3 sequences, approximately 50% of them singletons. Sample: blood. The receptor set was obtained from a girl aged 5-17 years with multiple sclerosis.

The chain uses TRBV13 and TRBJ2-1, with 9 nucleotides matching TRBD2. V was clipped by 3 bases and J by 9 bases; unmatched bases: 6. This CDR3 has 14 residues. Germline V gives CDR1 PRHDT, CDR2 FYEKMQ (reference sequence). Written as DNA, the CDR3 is TGTGCCAGCAGCTTGAGCGGGAGGTTTTTTGAGCAGTTCTTC. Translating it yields CASSLSGRFFEQFF.

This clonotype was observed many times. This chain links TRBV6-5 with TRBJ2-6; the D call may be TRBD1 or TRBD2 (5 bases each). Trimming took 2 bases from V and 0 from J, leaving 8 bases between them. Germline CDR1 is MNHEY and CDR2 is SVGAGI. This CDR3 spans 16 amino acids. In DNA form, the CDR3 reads TGTGCCAGCAGTTACGGGGGAAACTCTGGGGCCAACGTCCTGACTTTC. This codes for CASSYGGNSGANVLTF.

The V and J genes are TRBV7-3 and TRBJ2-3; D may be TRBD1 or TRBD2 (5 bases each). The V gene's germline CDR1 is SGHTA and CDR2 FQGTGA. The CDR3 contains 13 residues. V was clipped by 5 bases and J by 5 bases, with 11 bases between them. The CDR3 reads CASSPRDEDTQYF. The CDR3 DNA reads TGTGCCAGCAGCCCGAGGGACGAAGATACGCAGTATTTT.

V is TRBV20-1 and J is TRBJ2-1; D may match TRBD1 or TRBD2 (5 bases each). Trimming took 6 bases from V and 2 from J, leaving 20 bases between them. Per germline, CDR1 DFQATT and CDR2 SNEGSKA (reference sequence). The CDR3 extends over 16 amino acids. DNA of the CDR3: TGCAGTGCCGACCCGGGACGACAAAGCGCCTACAATGAGCAGTTCTTC. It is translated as CSADPGRQSAYNEQFF.

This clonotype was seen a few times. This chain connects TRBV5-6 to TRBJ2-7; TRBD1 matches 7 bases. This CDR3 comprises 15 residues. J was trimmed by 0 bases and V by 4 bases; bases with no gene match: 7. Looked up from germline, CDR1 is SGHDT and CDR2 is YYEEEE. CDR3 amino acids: CASSPTQGSSYEQYF. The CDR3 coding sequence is TGTGCCAGCAGCCCGACACAGGGGAGCTCCTACGAGCAGTACTTC. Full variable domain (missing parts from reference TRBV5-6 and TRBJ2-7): DAGVTQSPTHLIKTRGQQVTLRCSPKSGHDTVSWYQQALGQGPQFIFQYYEEEERQRGNFPDRFSGHQFPNYSSELNVNALLLGDSALYLCASSPTQGSSYEQYFGPGTRLTVT.

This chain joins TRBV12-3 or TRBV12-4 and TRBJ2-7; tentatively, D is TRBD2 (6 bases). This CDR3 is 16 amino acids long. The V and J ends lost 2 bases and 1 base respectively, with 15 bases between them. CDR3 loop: CASSLHPYGGSYEQYF. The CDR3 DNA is TGTGCCAGCAGTTTACATCCCTACGGGGGTTCCTACGAGCAGTACTTC.

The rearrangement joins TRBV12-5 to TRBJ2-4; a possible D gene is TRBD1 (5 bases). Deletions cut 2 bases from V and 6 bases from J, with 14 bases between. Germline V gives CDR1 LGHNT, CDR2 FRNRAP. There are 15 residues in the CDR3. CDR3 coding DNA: TGTGCTAGTGGTTTGTTGCAGGGAAATATAAACATTCAGTACTTC. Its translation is CASGLLQGNINIQYF. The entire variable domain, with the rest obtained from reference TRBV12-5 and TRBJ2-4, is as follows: DARVTQTPRHKVTEMGQEVTMRCQPILGHNTVFWYRQTMMQGLELLAYFRNRAPLDDSGMPKDRFSAEMPDATLATLKIQPSEPRDSAVYFCASGLLQGNINIQYFGAGTRLSVL.

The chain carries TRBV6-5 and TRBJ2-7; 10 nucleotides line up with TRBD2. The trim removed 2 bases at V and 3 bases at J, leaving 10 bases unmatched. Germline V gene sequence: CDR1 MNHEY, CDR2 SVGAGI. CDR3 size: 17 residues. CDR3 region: CASSYSIWGTSDYEQYF. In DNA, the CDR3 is TGTGCCAGCAGTTACAGTATTTGGGGGACTAGCGACTACGAGCAGTACTTC.

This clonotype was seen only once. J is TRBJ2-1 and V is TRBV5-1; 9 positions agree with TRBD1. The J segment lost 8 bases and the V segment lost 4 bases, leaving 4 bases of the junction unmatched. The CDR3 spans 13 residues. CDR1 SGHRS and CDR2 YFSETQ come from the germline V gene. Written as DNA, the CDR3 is TGCGCCAGCAGCCGGACAGGGGCCGATGAGCAGTTCTTC. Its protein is CASSRTGADEQFF.

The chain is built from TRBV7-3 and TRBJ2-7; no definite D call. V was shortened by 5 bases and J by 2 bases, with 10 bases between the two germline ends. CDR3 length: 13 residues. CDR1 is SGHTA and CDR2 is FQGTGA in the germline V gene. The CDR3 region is CASSEGAPYEQYF. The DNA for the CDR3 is TGTGCCAGCAGCGAAGGTGCGCCCTACGAGCAGTACTTC.

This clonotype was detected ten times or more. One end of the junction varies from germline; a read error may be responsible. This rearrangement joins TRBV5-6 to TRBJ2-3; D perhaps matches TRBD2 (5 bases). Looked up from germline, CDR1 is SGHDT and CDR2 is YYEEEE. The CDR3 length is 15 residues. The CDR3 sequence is CASSLGGRSTDTQYF. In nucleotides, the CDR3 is TGTGCCAGCAGTTTGGGTGGGAGAAGCACAGATACGCAGTATTTT.

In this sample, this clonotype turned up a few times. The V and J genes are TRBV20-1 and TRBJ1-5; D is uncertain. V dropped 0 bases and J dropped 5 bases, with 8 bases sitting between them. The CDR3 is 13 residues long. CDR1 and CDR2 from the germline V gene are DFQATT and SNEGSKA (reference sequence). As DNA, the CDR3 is TGCAGTGCTAGAGATGTAAGGGATCAGCCCCAGCATTTT. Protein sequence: CSARDVRDQPQHF.

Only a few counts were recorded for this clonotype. The CDR3 loop is CASSLGRTGAHESGRNTEAFF. The CDR3 DNA reads as TGTGCCAGCAGCTTAGGAAGGACAGGGGCTCACGAGTCTGGACGCAACACTGAAGCTTTCTTT. This chain joins TRBV11-1 and TRBJ1-1; 9 nucleotides align to TRBD1. Germline V CDR1 and CDR2: SGHAT, FQDESV (reference sequence). The CDR3 length is 21 residues. V trimming: 1 base; J trimming: 2 bases; junction bases outside the gene matches: 20. The whole variable domain, filled in from reference TRBV11-1 and TRBJ1-1, reads EAEVAQSPRYKITEKSQAVAFWCDPISGHATLYWYRQILGQGPELLVQFQDESVVDDSQLPKDRFSAERLKGVDSTLKIQPAELGDSAMYLCASSLGRTGAHESGRNTEAFFGQGTRLTVV.

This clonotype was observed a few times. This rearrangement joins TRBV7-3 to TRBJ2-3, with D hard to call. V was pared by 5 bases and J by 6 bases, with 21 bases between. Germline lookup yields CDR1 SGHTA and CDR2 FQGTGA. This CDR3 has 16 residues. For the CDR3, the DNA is TGTGCCAGCAGCCCTTCGCCAGCTGGCCCTAGGGATACGCAGTATTTT. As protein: CASSPSPAGPRDTQYF. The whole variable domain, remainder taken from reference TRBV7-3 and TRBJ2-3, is GAGVSQTPSNKVTEKGKYVELRCDPISGHTALYWYRQSLGQGPEFLIYFQGTGAADDSGLPNDRFFAVRPEGSVSTLKIQRTERGDSAVYLCASSPSPAGPRDTQYFGPGTRLTVL.

The CDR3 is CSAREGGYEQFF. In DNA, the CDR3 is TGCAGTGCTAGAGAAGGCGGGTATGAGCAGTTCTTC. This chain uses TRBV20-1 with TRBJ2-1; perhaps TRBD2 as D (5 bases). V shed 0 bases and J shed 8 bases, with 8 bases lying between them. CDR3 length equals 12 residues. Germline loops: CDR1 DFQATT, CDR2 SNEGSKA (reference sequence).

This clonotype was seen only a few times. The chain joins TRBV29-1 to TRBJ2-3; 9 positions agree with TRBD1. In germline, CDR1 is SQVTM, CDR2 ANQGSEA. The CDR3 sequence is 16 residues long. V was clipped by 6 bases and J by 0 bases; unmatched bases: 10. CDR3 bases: TGCAGCGTAACTCCGGGACAGGGTCCTAGCACAGATACGCAGTATTTT. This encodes CSVTPGQGPSTDTQYF.

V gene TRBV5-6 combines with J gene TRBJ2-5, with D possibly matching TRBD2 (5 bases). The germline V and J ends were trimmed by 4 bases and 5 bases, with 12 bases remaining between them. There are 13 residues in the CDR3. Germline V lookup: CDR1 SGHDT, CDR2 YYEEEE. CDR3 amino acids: CASSQPPGETQYF. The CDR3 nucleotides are TGTGCCAGCAGCCAGCCCCCGGGGGAGACCCAGTACTTC.

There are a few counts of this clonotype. The CDR3 region is CASSLGRGISYEQYF. The CDR3 coding sequence is TGTGCCAGCAGCTTAGGCAGGGGGATCTCCTACGAGCAGTACTTC. V is TRBV7-9 and J is TRBJ2-5; TRBD1 aligns across 7 bases. The assigned J gene may be wrong: the sequence end matches TRBJ2-7 better. CDR3 length: 15 residues. The germline CDR1 and CDR2 sequences are SEHNR and FQNEAQ (reference sequence).

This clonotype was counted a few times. CDR3 sequence: CASSEGSGRGDTQYF. DNA of the CDR3: TGTGCCAGCAGTGAAGGTTCGGGGAGGGGAGATACGCAGTATTTT. The V call is TRBV2, the J call TRBJ2-3, with TRBD2 matching 7 bases. Trimming at V came to 1 base and at J to 5 bases, leaving 6 bases not matched to a gene. Germline values: CDR1 SNHLY, CDR2 FYNNEI. There are 15 residues in the CDR3.

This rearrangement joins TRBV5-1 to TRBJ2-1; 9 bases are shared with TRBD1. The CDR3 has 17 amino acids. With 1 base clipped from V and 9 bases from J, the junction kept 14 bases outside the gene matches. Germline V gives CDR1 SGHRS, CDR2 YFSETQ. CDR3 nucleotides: TGCGCCAGCAGCTTGAGGGGAACCGGGACAGGGATCGGTGAGCAGTTCTTC. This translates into CASSLRGTGTGIGEQFF.